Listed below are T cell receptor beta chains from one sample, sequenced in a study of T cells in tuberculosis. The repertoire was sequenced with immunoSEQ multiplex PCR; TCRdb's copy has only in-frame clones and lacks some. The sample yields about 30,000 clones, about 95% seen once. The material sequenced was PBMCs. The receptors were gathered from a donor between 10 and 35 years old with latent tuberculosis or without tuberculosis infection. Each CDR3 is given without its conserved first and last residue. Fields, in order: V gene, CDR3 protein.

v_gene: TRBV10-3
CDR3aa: AISAGTGDYGYT

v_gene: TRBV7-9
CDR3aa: ASSLFGGRAGNEQF

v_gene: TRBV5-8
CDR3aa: ASSLGQGGNQPQH

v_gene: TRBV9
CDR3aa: ASTAAGGYNEQF

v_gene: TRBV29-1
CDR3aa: SVVGTDNYGYT

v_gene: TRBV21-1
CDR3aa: ASPIGGDLNNEQF

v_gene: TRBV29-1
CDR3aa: SVSAGEGYT

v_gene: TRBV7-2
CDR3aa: ASSLVEQGLGGYT

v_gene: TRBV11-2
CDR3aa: ASSLGRVANEQY

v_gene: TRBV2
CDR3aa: ASSWSSGRTGELF

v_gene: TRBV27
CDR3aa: ASRPQHQQQETQY

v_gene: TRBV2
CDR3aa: ASGRKGVVYNEQF

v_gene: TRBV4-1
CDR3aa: ASSQPTSGSYNEQF

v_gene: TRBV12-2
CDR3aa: ASRPYPGQGAKNIQY

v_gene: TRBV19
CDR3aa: ASSIVGGNSNQPQH

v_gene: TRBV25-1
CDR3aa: ASSDTGVYGYT

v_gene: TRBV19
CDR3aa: ASSILEGVGEAF

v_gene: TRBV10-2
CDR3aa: ASRLGQGIYEQY

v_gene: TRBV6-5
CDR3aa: ASSPDRAVFNEQF

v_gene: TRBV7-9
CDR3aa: ASSLGGNQGNTIY

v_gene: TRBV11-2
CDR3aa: ASSADRAGTEAF

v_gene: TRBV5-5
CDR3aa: ASSRVGGGRTEAF

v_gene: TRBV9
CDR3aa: ASSPGVNEQF

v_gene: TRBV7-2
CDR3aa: ASSPGHKGIQY

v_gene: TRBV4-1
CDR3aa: ASSQEAPHGVTYEQY

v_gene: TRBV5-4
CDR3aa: AGKRQGAGTGELF

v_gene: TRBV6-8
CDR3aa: ASSSGGRFHEQY

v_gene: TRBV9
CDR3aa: ASSQPGTSGQF

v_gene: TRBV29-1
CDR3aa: SVNGGAETQY

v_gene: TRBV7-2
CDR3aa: ASSLPGANVLT

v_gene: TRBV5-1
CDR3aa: ASSFIIGERGNEQF

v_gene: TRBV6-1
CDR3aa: ASGPSGQGVYEQY

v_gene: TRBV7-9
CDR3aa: ASPGLAGTDTQY

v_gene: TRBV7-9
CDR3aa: ASSPLGTSAYNEQF

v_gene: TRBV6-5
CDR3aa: ASSTPGEVYTEAF

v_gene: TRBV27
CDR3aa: ASSIAPGGANGYT

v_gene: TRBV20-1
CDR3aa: SASYLDTQY

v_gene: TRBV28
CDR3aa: ATQRVAGGYNEQF

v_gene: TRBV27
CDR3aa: ASSILSGTGAYEQY

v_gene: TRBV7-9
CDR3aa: ASSPTSGATGELF

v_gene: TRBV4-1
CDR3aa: ASSPPRGESEYSPLH

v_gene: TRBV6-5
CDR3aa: ASSYTGAGNTIY

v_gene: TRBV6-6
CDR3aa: ASSKGVFGNTIY

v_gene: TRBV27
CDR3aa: ASRRGQGYGYT

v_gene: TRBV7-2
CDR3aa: ASSLRVYPYNSPLH

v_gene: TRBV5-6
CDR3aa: ASSSGVEADGETQY

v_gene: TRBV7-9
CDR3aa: ASSFPGLRTGEQF

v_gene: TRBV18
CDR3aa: ASSPRQANEKLF

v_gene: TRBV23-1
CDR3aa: ASSQLHSTGQWGQPQH

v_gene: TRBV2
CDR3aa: ASSQGGATNEKLF

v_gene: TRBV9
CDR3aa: ASSPRVSASYEQY

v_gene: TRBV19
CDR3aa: ASSMTRDTYGYT